Listed below are T cell receptor beta chains from one sample, sequenced in a study of graft-versus-host responses after intestinal transplantation. Antigens for these TCRs are unknown. Data came from immunoSEQ multiplex PCR; TCRdb stores just in-frame clones and leaves some out. The table records 75,000 to 100,000 clones, 75% to 90% of them present only once. The source material was unstimulated CD8+ T cells sorted from spleen or lymph node cells, sampled before intestinal transplant. The receptors derive from a human donor who received an intestinal transplant. CDR3s include the opening cysteine and the closing phenylalanine or tryptophan. A D gene is named only where the DNA matches it firmly. Some rows have no size entry. The others give once, few or many, or a class for an expanded clone.

d_call: NA
clone_size: NA
v_call: TRBV27
j_call: TRBJ2-7
cdr3_nt: TGTGCCAGCAGTTTAAACGGGGACTACGAGCAGTACTTC
cdr3_aa: CASSLNGDYEQYF

d_call: NA
clone_size: NA
v_call: TRBV7-2
j_call: TRBJ2-7
cdr3_nt: TGTGCCAGCAGCTTGTGGACGGAACCCTACGAGCAGTACTTC
cdr3_aa: CASSLWTEPYEQYF

d_call: NA
clone_size: NA
v_call: TRBV27
j_call: TRBJ1-5
cdr3_nt: TGTGCCAGCAGTATCCCGGGACCGGATCAGCCCCAGCATTTT
cdr3_aa: CASSIPGPDQPQHF

d_call: TRBD2
clone_size: once
v_call: TRBV5-4
j_call: TRBJ2-3
cdr3_nt: TGTGCCAGCAGATTGAGAGCGGGGGAGCGCACAGATACGCAGTATTTT
cdr3_aa: CASRLRAGERTDTQYF

d_call: NA
clone_size: NA
v_call: TRBV13
j_call: TRBJ2-2
cdr3_nt: TGTGCCAGCAGCTTCAGGGAAAACGGGGAGCTGTTTTTT
cdr3_aa: CASSFRENGELFF

d_call: NA
clone_size: NA
v_call: TRBV13
j_call: TRBJ2-7
cdr3_nt: TGTGCCAGCAGCCCGGACGGTGTCTCCTACGAGCAGTACTTC
cdr3_aa: CASSPDGVSYEQYF

d_call: NA
clone_size: NA
v_call: TRBV19
j_call: TRBJ2-2
cdr3_nt: TGTGCCAGTAGTATAGCCGGGGGCGGGGAGCTGTTTTTT
cdr3_aa: CASSIAGGGELFF

d_call: NA
clone_size: NA
v_call: TRBV2
j_call: TRBJ1-5
cdr3_nt: TGTGCCAGCAGGGACCATATGACAGGACCTTACAATCAGCCCCAGCATTTT
cdr3_aa: CASRDHMTGPYNQPQHF

d_call: NA
clone_size: NA
v_call: TRBV2
j_call: TRBJ1-5
cdr3_nt: TGTGCCAGCAGTGAGCGGCAGAGCAATCAGCCCCAGCATTTT
cdr3_aa: CASSERQSNQPQHF

d_call: NA
clone_size: NA
v_call: TRBV5-4
j_call: TRBJ2-7
cdr3_nt: TGTGCCAGCAGCTCGTCGACGCCAGTTCAGGGCTACGAGCAGTACTTC
cdr3_aa: CASSSSTPVQGYEQYF

d_call: TRBD1
clone_size: NA
v_call: TRBV6-5
j_call: TRBJ1-3
cdr3_nt: TGTGCCAGCAGTGCAGGGGGCTCAGGAAACACCATATATTTT
cdr3_aa: CASSAGGSGNTIYF

d_call: NA
clone_size: once
v_call: TRBV2
j_call: TRBJ2-1
cdr3_nt: TGTGCCATTTTTGGGTCCTACAATGAGCAGTTCTTC
cdr3_aa: CAIFGSYNEQFF

d_call: TRBD1
clone_size: NA
v_call: TRBV2
j_call: TRBJ1-2
cdr3_nt: TGTGGACTTCTGGGGACAGCAAATTATGGCTACACCTTC
cdr3_aa: CGLLGTANYGYTF

d_call: NA
clone_size: NA
v_call: TRBV2
j_call: TRBJ1-5
cdr3_nt: TGTGCCAGCAGTGAACCCCCCGGTAATCAGCCCCAGCATTTT
cdr3_aa: CASSEPPGNQPQHF

d_call: NA
clone_size: NA
v_call: TRBV10-3
j_call: TRBJ2-1
cdr3_nt: TGTGCCATCAGTGAGTTGGAGCCCTTCCTTTTGAATGAGCAGTTCTTC
cdr3_aa: CAISELEPFLLNEQFF

d_call: NA
clone_size: once
v_call: TRBV30
j_call: TRBJ1-2
cdr3_nt: TGTGCCTGGAGCGTCGGCCGGTTCACGTATGGCTACACCTTC
cdr3_aa: CAWSVGRFTYGYTF

d_call: TRBD2
clone_size: NA
v_call: TRBV7-3
j_call: TRBJ2-5
cdr3_nt: TGTGCCAGCAGCTTACTAGCGGGGGCACTCGAGACCCAGTACTTC
cdr3_aa: CASSLLAGALETQYF

d_call: TRBD2
clone_size: once
v_call: TRBV7-2
j_call: TRBJ2-1
cdr3_nt: TGTGCCAGCAGCTCGACTAGCGGGGGGATGGCCAATGAGCAGTTCTTC
cdr3_aa: CASSSTSGGMANEQFF

d_call: NA
clone_size: NA
v_call: TRBV4-2
j_call: TRBJ1-1
cdr3_nt: TGTGCCAGCAGCCAACGGAACACTGAAGCTTTCTTT
cdr3_aa: CASSQRNTEAFF

d_call: TRBD2
clone_size: few
v_call: TRBV2
j_call: TRBJ2-7
cdr3_nt: TGTGCCAGCAGTGAGAACGGGCTAGCGGAGTCGACTTCCTACGAGCAGTACTTC
cdr3_aa: CASSENGLAESTSYEQYF

d_call: TRBD2
clone_size: NA
v_call: TRBV28
j_call: TRBJ2-7
cdr3_nt: TGTGCCAGCAGTTGGGGGGGCTCCTACGAGCAGTACTTC
cdr3_aa: CASSWGGSYEQYF

d_call: NA
clone_size: NA
v_call: TRBV5-1
j_call: TRBJ2-3
cdr3_nt: TGCGCCAGCAGCTTGGGAGACAGCCAGCGAGATACGCAGTATTTT
cdr3_aa: CASSLGDSQRDTQYF